In this sample, the clone carrying this T cell receptor beta chain turned up many times. Its antigen is still unknown. The data derive from a study of regulatory T cells in long-lasting Graves disease. Findings of the study overall: The study found TRBV28, TRBJ1-2 and TRBJ2-5 favored in persistent disease.

The germline V gene has CDR1 DFQATT and CDR2 SNEGSKA (reference sequence). V gave up 7 bases and J gave up 6 bases, with 15 bases separating them. The CDR3 covers 13 residues. The time point denotes: newly diagnosed GD, antithyroid drugs for less than 3 months. RNA isolated from PBMCs was used to make the TCR library. Researchers made TCR beta libraries by using iRepertoire HTBI primers and running Arm-PCR on CDR3 regions. TCRdb redid the calling of the multiplex PCR reads with MiXCR, one entry per CDR3 protein. The sample comprises 300,000 to 400,000 distinct CDR3 sequences, 16% of which are singletons, and 25% to 30% rests with the top ten. A further study also used this sample, focusing on T cells in Graves' hyperthyroidism and ophthalmopathy.

This clonotype originated in a man aged 35-49 years with Graves disease. This sample comprised peripheral blood mononuclear cells (PBMCs), obtained at new diagnosis, from a patient treated with antithyroid drugs. The rearrangement uses TRBV20-1 and TRBJ2-2; D gene unclear. In nucleotides, the CDR3 is TGCAGTGTTCAATCTTCAGTCGCCGGGGAGCTGTTTTTT. Translating it yields CSVQSSVAGELFF.